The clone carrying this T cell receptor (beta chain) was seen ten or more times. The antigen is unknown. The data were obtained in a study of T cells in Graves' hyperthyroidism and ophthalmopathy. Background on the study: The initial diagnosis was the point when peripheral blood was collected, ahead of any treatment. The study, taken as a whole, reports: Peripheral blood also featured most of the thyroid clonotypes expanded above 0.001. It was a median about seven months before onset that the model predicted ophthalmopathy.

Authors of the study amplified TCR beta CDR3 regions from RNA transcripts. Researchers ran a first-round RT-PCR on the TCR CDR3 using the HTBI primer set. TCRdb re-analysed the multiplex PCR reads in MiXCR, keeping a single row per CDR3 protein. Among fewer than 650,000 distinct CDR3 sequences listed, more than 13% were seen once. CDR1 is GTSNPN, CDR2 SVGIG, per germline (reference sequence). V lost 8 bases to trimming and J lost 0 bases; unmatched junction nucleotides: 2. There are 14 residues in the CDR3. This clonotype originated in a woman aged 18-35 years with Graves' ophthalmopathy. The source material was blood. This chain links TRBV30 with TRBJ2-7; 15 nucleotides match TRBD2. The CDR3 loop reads CARGLAGGSYEQYF. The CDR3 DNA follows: TGTGCCAGGGGACTAGCGGGAGGCTCCTACGAGCAGTACTTC.